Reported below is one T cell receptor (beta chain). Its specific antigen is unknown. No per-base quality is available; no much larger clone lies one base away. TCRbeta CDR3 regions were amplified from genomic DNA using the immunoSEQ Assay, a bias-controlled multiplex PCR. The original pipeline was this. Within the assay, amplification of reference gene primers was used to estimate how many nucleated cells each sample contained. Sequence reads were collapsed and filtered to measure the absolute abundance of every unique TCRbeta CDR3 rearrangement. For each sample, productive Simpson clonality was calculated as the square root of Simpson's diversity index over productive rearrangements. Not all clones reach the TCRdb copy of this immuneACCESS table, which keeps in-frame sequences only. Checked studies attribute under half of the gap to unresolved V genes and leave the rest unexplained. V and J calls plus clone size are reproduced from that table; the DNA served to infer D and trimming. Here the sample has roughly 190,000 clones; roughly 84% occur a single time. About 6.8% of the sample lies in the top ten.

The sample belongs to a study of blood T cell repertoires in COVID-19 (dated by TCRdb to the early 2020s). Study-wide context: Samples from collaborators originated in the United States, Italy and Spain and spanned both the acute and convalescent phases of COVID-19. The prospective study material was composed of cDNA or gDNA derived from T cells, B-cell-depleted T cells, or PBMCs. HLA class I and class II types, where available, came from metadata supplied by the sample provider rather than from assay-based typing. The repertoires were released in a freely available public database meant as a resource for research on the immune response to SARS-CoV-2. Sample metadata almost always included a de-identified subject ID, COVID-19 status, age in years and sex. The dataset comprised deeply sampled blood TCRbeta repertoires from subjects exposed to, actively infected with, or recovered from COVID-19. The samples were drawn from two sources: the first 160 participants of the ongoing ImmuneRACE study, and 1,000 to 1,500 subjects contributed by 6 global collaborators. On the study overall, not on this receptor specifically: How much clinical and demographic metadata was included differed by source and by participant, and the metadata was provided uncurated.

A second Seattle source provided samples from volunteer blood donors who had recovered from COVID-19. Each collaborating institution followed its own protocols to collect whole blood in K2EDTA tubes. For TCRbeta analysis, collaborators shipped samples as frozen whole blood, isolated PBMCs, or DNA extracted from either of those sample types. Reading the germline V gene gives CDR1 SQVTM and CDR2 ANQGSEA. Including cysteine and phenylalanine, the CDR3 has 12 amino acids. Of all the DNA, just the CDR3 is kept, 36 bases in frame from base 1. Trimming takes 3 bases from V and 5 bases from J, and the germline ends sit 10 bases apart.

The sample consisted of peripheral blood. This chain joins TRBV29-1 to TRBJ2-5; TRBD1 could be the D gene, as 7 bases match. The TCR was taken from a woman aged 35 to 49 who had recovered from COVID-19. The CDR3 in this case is CSVETGRETQYF. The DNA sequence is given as TGCAGCGTTGAGACAGGGAGGGAGACCCAGTACTTC.